This TCR beta chain was retrieved from a study of CXCR4 blockade with PD-1 therapy in pancreatic cancer (dated by TCRdb to about 2019). Regarding the complete study: The study analyzed resected pancreatic ductal adenocarcinoma using multiplex immunohistochemistry and TCRbeta immunosequencing, along with ex vivo slice culture to test PD-1 and CXCR4 blockade. Two geographically distinct regions were TCR-sequenced from each of 6 tumors to assess intratumoral heterogeneity. The paper's findings and limits, for the study overall: Amino acid clone frequency correlated strongly with the number of distinct nucleotide rearrangements encoding it, suggesting convergent selection by common tumor antigens. Because only TCRbeta chains were sequenced, true antigen-specificity overlap among convergent dominant clones remained unconfirmed while awaiting paired alpha-beta single-cell sequencing. Tumors had clonal expansion, with a mean productive clonality of around 0.15 compared with about 0.05 in healthy blood, yet clonality showed no correlation with survival.

On this clone: Its recognized antigen is unknown. Base quality data are lacking; no much larger clone is found one base away.

TCRbeta CDR3 regions were immunosequenced from extracted DNA using the immunoSEQ Assay at Adaptive Biotechnologies. For the original study's pipeline: To measure the absolute abundance of each unique TCRbeta CDR3, the sequences were collapsed and filtered. Clonality was defined as 1 minus Pielou's evenness, computed on productive in-frame rearrangements only. For regional overlap, the top 100 nucleotide rearrangements were followed across paired samples, and the Morisita index was used to compare paired samples against unrelated samples. Convergence of nucleotide rearrangements onto identical amino acid sequences was assessed with the immunoSEQ Rearrangement Details tool. Drawn from immuneACCESS, this table holds only the in-frame rearrangements with V and J called that TCRdb kept. Clones are partly lost; checked studies trace under half to an unresolved V gene and leave the rest unexplained. V and J calls and clone size are copied from that table; D and trimming were computed from the DNA. Counted in this sample were about 7,400 clones; roughly 50% of them appeared once. Approximately 7.8% of the sample comes from the top ten.

Reading from cysteine to phenylalanine, the CDR3 counts 17 amino acids. The read is trimmed to its CDR3 DNA, 51 bases read in frame from base 1. Taken from the germline V gene (reference sequence), the CDR1 and CDR2 loops are LNHDA and SQIVND. Clipping removes 5 bases from V and 5 bases from J, with 13 as the unmatched junction base count. The patients who supplied the archived tumor blocks had received no neoadjuvant therapy before resection. The preserved-tissue arm of the study used 30 to 35 surgical resection samples from 24 previously untreated pancreatic ductal adenocarcinoma patients. For the resection arm, ten 5-micron curls of FFPE tumor adjacent to the multiplex immunohistochemistry slide were used for DNA extraction.

The sample taken for sequencing was tumor tissue. The chain is assembled from TRBV19 and TRBJ2-3, with TRBD2 identical over 10 junction bases. This TCR derives from a human donor with pancreatic ductal adenocarcinoma. The CDR3 protein sequence reads: CASSPLGTSERGDTQYF. The DNA sequence follows: TGTGCCAGTAGTCCCCTCGGGACTAGCGAAAGGGGAGATACGCAGTATTTT.